This TCR beta chain was identified in a study of T cell repertoires in cytomegalovirus infection. Overall study findings and caveats: Clonotypes of TCR beta that were HLA-C-restricted and CMV-specific dominated the ex vivo response.

Each CDR3 protein gets one entry after TCRdb re-called the reads with MiXCR. The sample lists hundreds of thousands of distinct CDR3 sequences; 32% were seen once. This clonotype was detected a few times. Its antigen remains unidentified. This receptor was taken from a human donor in good health (CMV status not recorded). Some clones in this sample may be carry-over from other donors' samples. The source was cultured CD8+ T cells from PBMCs, collected from culture after CMV antigen stimulation.

The CDR3 loop reads CASSFGRWRGSNQPQHF. The CDR3, as DNA: TGTGCCAGCAGTTTTGGACGGTGGAGGGGTAGCAATCAGCCCCAGCATTTT. V is TRBV12-3 or TRBV12-4 and J is TRBJ1-5; D might be TRBD1 (5 bases). V was trimmed by 3 bases and J by 0 bases, leaving 15 bases between them. CDR3 length equals 17 residues.